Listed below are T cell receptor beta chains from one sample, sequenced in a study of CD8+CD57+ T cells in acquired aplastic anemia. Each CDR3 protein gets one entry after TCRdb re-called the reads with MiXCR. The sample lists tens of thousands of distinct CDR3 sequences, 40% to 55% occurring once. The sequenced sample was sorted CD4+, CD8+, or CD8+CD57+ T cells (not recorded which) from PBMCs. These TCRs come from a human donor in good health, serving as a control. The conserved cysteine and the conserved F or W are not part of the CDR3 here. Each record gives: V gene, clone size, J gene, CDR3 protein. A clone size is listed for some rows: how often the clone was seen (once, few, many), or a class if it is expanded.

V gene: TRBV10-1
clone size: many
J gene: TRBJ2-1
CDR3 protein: ASSDNVNNEQF

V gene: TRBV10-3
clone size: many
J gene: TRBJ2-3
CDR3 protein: AQRATGVTDTQY

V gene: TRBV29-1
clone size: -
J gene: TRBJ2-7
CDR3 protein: SVATVGEPYGYEQY

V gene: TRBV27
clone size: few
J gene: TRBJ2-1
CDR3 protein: ASRTSSYVKSYNEQF

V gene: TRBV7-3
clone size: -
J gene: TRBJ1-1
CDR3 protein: ASMSYYTEAF

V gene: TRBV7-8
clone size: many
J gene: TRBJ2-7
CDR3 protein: ASIPWLGSYEQY

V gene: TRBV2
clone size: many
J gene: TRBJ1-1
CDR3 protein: ASRSAEAF

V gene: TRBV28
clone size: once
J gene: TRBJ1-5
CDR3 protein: ASSLLPGQGYQPQH

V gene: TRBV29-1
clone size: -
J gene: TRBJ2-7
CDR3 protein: SAGSGNEQY

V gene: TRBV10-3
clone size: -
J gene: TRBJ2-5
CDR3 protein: ATMGLQETQY

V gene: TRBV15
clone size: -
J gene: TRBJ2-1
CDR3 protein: ATSSGTGTSRDNEQF

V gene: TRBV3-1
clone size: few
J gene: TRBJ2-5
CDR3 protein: ASSQGVERGGAGETQY

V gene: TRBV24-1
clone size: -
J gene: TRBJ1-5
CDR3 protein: ASSLGVNQPQH

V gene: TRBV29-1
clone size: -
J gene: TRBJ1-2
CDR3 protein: SVEDHGSRPYGYT

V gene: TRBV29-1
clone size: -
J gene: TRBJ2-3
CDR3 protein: SVEGRQDTQY

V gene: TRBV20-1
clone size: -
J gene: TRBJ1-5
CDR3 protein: SASRQVNQPQH

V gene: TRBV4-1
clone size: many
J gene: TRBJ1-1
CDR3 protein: ASSQESRATEAF

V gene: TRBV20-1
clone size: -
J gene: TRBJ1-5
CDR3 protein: SASRSNQPQH

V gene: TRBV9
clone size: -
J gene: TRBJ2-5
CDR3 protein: ASTVRDLPQETQY

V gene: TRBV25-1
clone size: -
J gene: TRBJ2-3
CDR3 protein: ASSASPMDAETDTQY

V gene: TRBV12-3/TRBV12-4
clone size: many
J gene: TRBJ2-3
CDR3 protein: ASSLVGGPVDTQY

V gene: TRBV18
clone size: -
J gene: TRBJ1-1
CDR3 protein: ASSPTDNTEAF

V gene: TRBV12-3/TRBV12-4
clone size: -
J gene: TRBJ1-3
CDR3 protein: ASSPEGQGNTIY

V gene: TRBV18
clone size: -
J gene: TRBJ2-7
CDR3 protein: ASSPLRGTKDEQY

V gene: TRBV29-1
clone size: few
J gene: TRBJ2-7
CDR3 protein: SVEGGAFHKQREQY

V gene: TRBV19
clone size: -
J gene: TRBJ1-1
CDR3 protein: ASSIWGMNTEAF

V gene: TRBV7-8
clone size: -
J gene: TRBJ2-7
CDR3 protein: ASSPLLEQY

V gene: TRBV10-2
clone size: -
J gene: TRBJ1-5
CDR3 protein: ASSVPNRPQH

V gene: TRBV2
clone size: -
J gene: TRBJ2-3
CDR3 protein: ASSRDRGTDTQY

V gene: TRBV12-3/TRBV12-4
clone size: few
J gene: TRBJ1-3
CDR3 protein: ASSKDTRPTIY

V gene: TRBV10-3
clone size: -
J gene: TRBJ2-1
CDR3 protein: AISVSGADEQF

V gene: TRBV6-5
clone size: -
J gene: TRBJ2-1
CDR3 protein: ASSYTANWGDEQF

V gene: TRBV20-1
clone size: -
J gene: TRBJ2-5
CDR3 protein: SASRTAQETQY

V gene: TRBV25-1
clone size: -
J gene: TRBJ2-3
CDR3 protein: ASSDSSGGSTDTQY

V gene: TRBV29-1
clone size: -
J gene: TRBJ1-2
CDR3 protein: SVETPNYGYT

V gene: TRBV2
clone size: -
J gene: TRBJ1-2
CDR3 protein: ASANRGNNYGYT

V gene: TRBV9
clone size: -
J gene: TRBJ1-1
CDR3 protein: ASSALGGAGEANTEAF

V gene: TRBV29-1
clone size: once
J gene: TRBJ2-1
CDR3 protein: SGGIGNEQF

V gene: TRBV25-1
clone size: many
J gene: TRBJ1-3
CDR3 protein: ASSFVLQGTGNTIY

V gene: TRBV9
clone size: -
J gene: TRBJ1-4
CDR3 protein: ASSSSGEKLF

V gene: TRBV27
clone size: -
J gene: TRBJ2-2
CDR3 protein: ASSYGSSTGELF